A selection of T cell receptor beta chains follows, all from one sample in a study of blood T cell repertoires in COVID-19. Repertoires were generated with immunoSEQ multiplex PCR, while TCRdb's copy carries only in-frame clones and drops some. The sample carries around 20,000 clones, about nine tenths recorded once. The material sequenced was peripheral blood. Receptors were obtained from a man aged 65 to 85 with active COVID-19. The CDR3 runs from the conserved cysteine through the conserved F or W. The D gene is left open where the match is weak. Rows give clone size only sometimes, using once, few, many, or a class for an expanded clone.

clone size: -
J gene: TRBJ1-6
D gene: -
V gene: TRBV7-2
CDR3 protein: CASSLQGVGSPLHF
CDR3 DNA: TGTGCCAGCAGCTTACAGGGTGTCGGTTCACCCCTCCACTTT

clone size: -
J gene: TRBJ2-7
D gene: TRBD2
V gene: TRBV5-8
CDR3 protein: CASSTGLAGASYEQYF
CDR3 DNA: TGTGCCAGCAGCACCGGACTAGCGGGGGCCTCCTACGAGCAGTACTTC

clone size: -
J gene: TRBJ2-6
D gene: TRBD2
V gene: TRBV11-2
CDR3 protein: CASRIRGGLVAGANVLTF
CDR3 DNA: TGTGCCAGCAGAATTAGGGGAGGGTTGGTGGCTGGGGCCAACGTCCTGACTTTC

clone size: few
J gene: TRBJ2-2
D gene: -
V gene: TRBV9
CDR3 protein: CASRRSEGNTGELFF
CDR3 DNA: TGTGCCAGCAGAAGGAGTGAGGGGAACACCGGGGAGCTGTTTTTT

clone size: -
J gene: TRBJ1-1
D gene: -
V gene: TRBV19
CDR3 protein: CASMEVRGVAFF
CDR3 DNA: TGTGCCAGTATGGAGGTACGGGGGGTAGCTTTCTTT

clone size: -
J gene: TRBJ2-7
D gene: -
V gene: TRBV27
CDR3 protein: CASSLLGSAAGYEQYF
CDR3 DNA: TGTGCCAGCAGTCTCCTCGGATCTGCGGCCGGATACGAGCAGTACTTC

clone size: -
J gene: TRBJ2-1
D gene: TRBD2
V gene: TRBV3-1/TRBV3-2
CDR3 protein: CASSQDLAGVANEQFF
CDR3 DNA: TGTGCCAGCAGCCAAGATCTAGCGGGAGTTGCCAATGAGCAGTTCTTC

clone size: -
J gene: TRBJ2-3
D gene: -
V gene: TRBV4-3
CDR3 protein: CASSQDFDRSTDTQYF
CDR3 DNA: TGCGCCAGCAGCCAAGATTTCGACAGAAGCACAGATACGCAGTATTTT

clone size: -
J gene: TRBJ1-2
D gene: TRBD1
V gene: TRBV7-9
CDR3 protein: CASSLEGAGYTF
CDR3 DNA: TGTGCCAGCAGCTTAGAGGGGGCTGGCTACACCTTC

clone size: -
J gene: TRBJ1-1
D gene: TRBD1
V gene: TRBV10-2
CDR3 protein: CASTTGVNTEAFF
CDR3 DNA: TGCGCCAGCACCACAGGGGTTAACACTGAAGCTTTCTTT

clone size: -
J gene: TRBJ2-4
D gene: -
V gene: TRBV6-5
CDR3 protein: CASSYLPGSANIQYF
CDR3 DNA: TGTGCCAGCAGTTACCTCCCGGGGTCGGCAAACATTCAGTACTTC

clone size: -
J gene: TRBJ2-1
D gene: TRBD2
V gene: TRBV28
CDR3 protein: CASSLGGEGYEQFF
CDR3 DNA: TGTGCCAGCAGTTTAGGGGGGGAGGGTTACGAGCAGTTCTTC

clone size: -
J gene: TRBJ1-2
D gene: -
V gene: TRBV18
CDR3 protein: CASSPPGLEGYGYTF
CDR3 DNA: TGTGCCAGCTCACCACCGGGACTGGAAGGCTATGGCTACACCTTC

clone size: -
J gene: TRBJ2-2
D gene: -
V gene: TRBV6-5
CDR3 protein: CASSKPQGNTGELFF
CDR3 DNA: TGTGCCAGCAGTAAACCTCAGGGAAACACCGGGGAGCTGTTTTTT

clone size: -
J gene: TRBJ2-2
D gene: TRBD1
V gene: TRBV7-8
CDR3 protein: CASSIQQGLGGELFF
CDR3 DNA: TGTGCCAGCAGCATACAACAGGGGTTAGGCGGGGAGCTGTTTTTT

clone size: -
J gene: TRBJ2-2
D gene: TRBD2
V gene: TRBV4-1
CDR3 protein: CASSQGTSPVPGELFF
CDR3 DNA: TGCGCCAGCAGCCAAGGGACTAGCCCTGTGCCCGGGGAGCTGTTTTTT

clone size: -
J gene: TRBJ2-2
D gene: TRBD2
V gene: TRBV3-1/TRBV3-2
CDR3 protein: CASSRYEGLAGGVHTGELFF
CDR3 DNA: TGTGCCAGCAGCCGATACGAGGGACTAGCGGGGGGGGTCCACACCGGGGAGCTGTTTTTT

clone size: -
J gene: TRBJ2-1
D gene: TRBD2
V gene: TRBV9
CDR3 protein: CASSGRTSGLWNNEQFF
CDR3 DNA: TGTGCCAGCAGCGGTCGGACTAGCGGGCTATGGAACAATGAGCAGTTCTTC

clone size: -
J gene: TRBJ2-7
D gene: TRBD1
V gene: TRBV2
CDR3 protein: CAWGDRDHSYEQYF
CDR3 DNA: TGTGCCTGGGGGGACAGGGACCACTCCTACGAGCAGTACTTC

clone size: -
J gene: TRBJ2-3
D gene: -
V gene: TRBV4-3
CDR3 protein: CASSQDLGSTDTQYF
CDR3 DNA: TGCGCCAGCAGCCAAGATTTGGGCAGCACAGATACGCAGTATTTT

clone size: -
J gene: TRBJ2-2
D gene: -
V gene: TRBV5-5
CDR3 protein: CASSLNPGGTGELFF
CDR3 DNA: TGTGCCAGCAGCTTAAACCCCGGGGGCACCGGGGAGCTGTTTTTT

clone size: -
J gene: TRBJ2-7
D gene: TRBD2
V gene: TRBV6-2/TRBV6-3
CDR3 protein: CASSYSRGLAGAYEQYF
CDR3 DNA: TGTGCCAGCAGTTACTCGAGGGGGTTAGCGGGAGCCTACGAGCAGTACTTC

clone size: -
J gene: TRBJ1-5
D gene: TRBD1
V gene: TRBV6-2/TRBV6-3
CDR3 protein: CASSRQGAQPQHF
CDR3 DNA: TGTGCCAGCAGCAGACAGGGGGCCCAGCCCCAGCATTTT

clone size: -
J gene: TRBJ2-1
D gene: -
V gene: TRBV24-1
CDR3 protein: CATSARPGTRSHGEQFF
CDR3 DNA: TGTGCCACCAGTGCCCGTCCCGGGACACGGAGTCATGGTGAGCAGTTCTTC

clone size: -
J gene: TRBJ2-7
D gene: -
V gene: TRBV3-1/TRBV3-2
CDR3 protein: CASSQVPGGQYF
CDR3 DNA: TGTGCCAGCAGCCAAGTCCCCGGGGGGCAGTACTTC

clone size: -
J gene: TRBJ1-1
D gene: -
V gene: TRBV10-3
CDR3 protein: CAISDVLLGGAGEAFF
CDR3 DNA: TGTGCCATCAGTGATGTCTTGTTAGGGGGGGCTGGTGAAGCTTTCTTT

clone size: -
J gene: TRBJ2-7
D gene: -
V gene: TRBV5-1
CDR3 protein: CASSLEGVSYEQYF
CDR3 DNA: TGCGCCAGCAGCTTGGAGGGGGTCTCCTACGAGCAGTACTTC

clone size: once
J gene: TRBJ1-2
D gene: TRBD1
V gene: TRBV5-4
CDR3 protein: CASRPPLRQGKDYGYTF
CDR3 DNA: TGTGCCAGCAGGCCTCCTTTGAGACAGGGAAAAGACTATGGCTACACCTTC

clone size: -
J gene: TRBJ2-2
D gene: TRBD2
V gene: TRBV18
CDR3 protein: CASSQGLANTGELFF
CDR3 DNA: TGTGCCAGCTCACAGGGACTAGCGAACACCGGGGAGCTGTTTTTT

clone size: -
J gene: TRBJ1-6
D gene: TRBD1
V gene: TRBV19
CDR3 protein: CAASTGGNNSPLHF
CDR3 DNA: TGTGCCGCGTCGACAGGGGGGAATAATTCACCCCTCCACTTT

clone size: -
J gene: TRBJ2-5
D gene: TRBD1
V gene: TRBV18
CDR3 protein: CASSPPGLTGSLLLNKETQYF
CDR3 DNA: TGTGCCAGCTCACCACCGGGATTGACAGGGAGCCTCCTTTTAAATAAAGAGACCCAGTACTTC

clone size: -
J gene: TRBJ2-2
D gene: TRBD2
V gene: TRBV9
CDR3 protein: CASSAGTSGKSGELFF
CDR3 DNA: TGTGCCAGCAGCGCCGGGACTAGCGGGAAATCCGGGGAGCTGTTTTTT

clone size: -
J gene: TRBJ2-2
D gene: -
V gene: TRBV19
CDR3 protein: CASSPPGTTRNTGELFF
CDR3 DNA: TGTGCCAGTAGTCCCCCCGGGACAACGAGGAACACCGGGGAGCTGTTTTTT

clone size: -
J gene: TRBJ1-5
D gene: TRBD1
V gene: TRBV28
CDR3 protein: CASRDRGGDNQPQHF
CDR3 DNA: TGTGCCAGCAGGGACAGGGGGGGAGACAATCAGCCCCAGCATTTT

clone size: -
J gene: TRBJ1-4
D gene: TRBD1
V gene: TRBV28
CDR3 protein: CASSLPGGTGDEKLFF
CDR3 DNA: TGTGCCAGCAGTTTGCCCGGAGGGACAGGGGACGAAAAACTGTTTTTT

clone size: -
J gene: TRBJ1-1
D gene: TRBD1
V gene: TRBV12-5
CDR3 protein: CASGLDRGIENTEAFF
CDR3 DNA: TGTGCTAGTGGTTTGGACAGGGGAATAGAGAACACTGAAGCTTTCTTT

clone size: -
J gene: TRBJ2-3
D gene: TRBD2
V gene: TRBV19
CDR3 protein: CASSIDRTSRRPGTQYF
CDR3 DNA: TGTGCCAGTAGTATAGACAGGACTAGCCGGCGCCCGGGTACGCAGTATTTT

clone size: -
J gene: TRBJ2-7
D gene: -
V gene: TRBV11-3
CDR3 protein: CASSLGERGEQYF
CDR3 DNA: TGTGCCAGCAGCTTAGGGGAACGGGGCGAGCAGTACTTC

clone size: -
J gene: TRBJ2-1
D gene: -
V gene: TRBV6-2/TRBV6-3
CDR3 protein: CASSRGTYNEQFF
CDR3 DNA: TGTGCCAGCAGTCGGGGAACCTACAATGAGCAGTTCTTC

clone size: -
J gene: TRBJ2-1
D gene: TRBD2
V gene: TRBV4-1
CDR3 protein: CASSQEFSGRYNEQFF
CDR3 DNA: TGCGCCAGCAGCCAAGAATTTAGCGGGAGGTACAATGAGCAGTTCTTC

clone size: -
J gene: TRBJ2-5
D gene: TRBD1
V gene: TRBV5-1
CDR3 protein: CASSRTRTGDTQETQYF
CDR3 DNA: TGCGCCAGCAGCCGAACTCGGACAGGGGATACCCAAGAGACCCAGTACTTC

clone size: -
J gene: TRBJ2-1
D gene: TRBD2
V gene: TRBV30
CDR3 protein: CAWSPRTSGRSYNEQFF
CDR3 DNA: TGTGCCTGGAGTCCACGGACTAGCGGGAGAAGCTACAATGAGCAGTTCTTC